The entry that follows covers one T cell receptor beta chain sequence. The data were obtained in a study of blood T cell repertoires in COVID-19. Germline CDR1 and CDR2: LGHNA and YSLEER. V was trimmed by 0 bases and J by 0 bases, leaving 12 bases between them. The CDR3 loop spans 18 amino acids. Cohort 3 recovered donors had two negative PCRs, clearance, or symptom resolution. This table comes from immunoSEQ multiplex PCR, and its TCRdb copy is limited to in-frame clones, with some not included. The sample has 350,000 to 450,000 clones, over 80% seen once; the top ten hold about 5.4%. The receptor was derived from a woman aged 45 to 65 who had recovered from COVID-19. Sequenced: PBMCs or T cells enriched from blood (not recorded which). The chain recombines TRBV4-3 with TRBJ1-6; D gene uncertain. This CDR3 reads CASSQDRLGSSYNSPLHF. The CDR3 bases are TGCGCCAGCAGCCAAGATCGGTTGGGGAGCTCCTATAATTCACCCCTCCACTTT.